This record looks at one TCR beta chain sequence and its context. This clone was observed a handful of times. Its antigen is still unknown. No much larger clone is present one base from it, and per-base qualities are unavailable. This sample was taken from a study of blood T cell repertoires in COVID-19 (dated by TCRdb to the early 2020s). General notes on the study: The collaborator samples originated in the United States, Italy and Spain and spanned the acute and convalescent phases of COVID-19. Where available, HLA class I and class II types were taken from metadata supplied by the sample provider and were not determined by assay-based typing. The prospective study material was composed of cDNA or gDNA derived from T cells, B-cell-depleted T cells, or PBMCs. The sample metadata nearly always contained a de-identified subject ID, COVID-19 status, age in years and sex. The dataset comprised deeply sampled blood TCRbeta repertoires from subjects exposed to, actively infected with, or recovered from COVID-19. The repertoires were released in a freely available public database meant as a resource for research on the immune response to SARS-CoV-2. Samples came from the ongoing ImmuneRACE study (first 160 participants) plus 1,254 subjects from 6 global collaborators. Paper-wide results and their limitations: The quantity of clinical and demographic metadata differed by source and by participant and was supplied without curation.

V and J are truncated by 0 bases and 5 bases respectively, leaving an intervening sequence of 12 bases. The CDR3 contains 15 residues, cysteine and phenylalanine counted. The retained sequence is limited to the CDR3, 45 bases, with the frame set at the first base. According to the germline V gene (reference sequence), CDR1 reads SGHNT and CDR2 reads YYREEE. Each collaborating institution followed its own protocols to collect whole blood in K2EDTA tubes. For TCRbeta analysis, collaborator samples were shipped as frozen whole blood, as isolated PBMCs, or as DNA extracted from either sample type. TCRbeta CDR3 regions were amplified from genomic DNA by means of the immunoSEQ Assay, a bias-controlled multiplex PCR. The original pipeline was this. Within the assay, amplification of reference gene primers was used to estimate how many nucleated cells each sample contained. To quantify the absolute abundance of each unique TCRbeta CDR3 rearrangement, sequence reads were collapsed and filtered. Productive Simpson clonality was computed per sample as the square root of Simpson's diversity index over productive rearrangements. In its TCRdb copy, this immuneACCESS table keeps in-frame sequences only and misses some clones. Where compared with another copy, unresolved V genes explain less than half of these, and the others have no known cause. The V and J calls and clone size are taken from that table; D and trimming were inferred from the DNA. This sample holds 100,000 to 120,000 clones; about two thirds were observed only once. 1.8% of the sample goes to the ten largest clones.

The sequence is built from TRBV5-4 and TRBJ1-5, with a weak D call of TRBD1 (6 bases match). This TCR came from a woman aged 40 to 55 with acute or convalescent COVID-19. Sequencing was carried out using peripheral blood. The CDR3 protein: CASSLGGGADQPQHF. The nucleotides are TGTGCCAGCAGCTTGGGCGGGGGCGCGGATCAGCCCCAGCATTTT.